The 31 T cell receptor beta chains listed next were all sequenced from one sample in a study of blood T cell repertoires in COVID-19. Profiling relied on immunoSEQ multiplex PCR, and the TCRdb table lists in-frame clones only, not all of them. Among 250,000 to 350,000 clones listed, about 90% were seen once. The sample consisted of peripheral blood. These receptors were obtained from a woman in her 30s who had recovered from COVID-19.

The chain combines TRBV10-1 with TRBJ2-2, with 7 bases that match TRBD2. CDR1 is WNHNN and CDR2 is SYGVQD in the germline V gene (reference sequence). This CDR3 has 15 residues. J gave up 2 bases and V 3 bases, and 3 bases lay outside the gene matches. CDR3 sequence (DNA): TGCGCCAGCAGTGACCAGCGGGGAAACACCGGGGAGCTGTTTTTT. This encodes CASSDQRGNTGELFF.

The chain links TRBV28 to TRBJ2-7; TRBD1 agrees at 8 bases. The length of the CDR3 is 12 residues. Trimming cost V 8 bases and J 2 bases; bases outside gene matches: 2. The V gene's germline CDR1 is MDHEN and CDR2 SYDVKM. In DNA, the CDR3 is TGTGCCAGCGGGACAGGAGCCTACGAGCAGTACTTC. It yields the protein CASGTGAYEQYF.

V gene TRBV5-1 combines with J gene TRBJ2-5; D is possibly TRBD2 (6 bases). Per the germline V gene, CDR1 is SGHRS and CDR2 is YFSETQ. Trimming shortened V by 1 base and J by 1 base, and 11 bases separated the two germline ends. CDR3 size: 15 residues. CDR3 in amino acids: CASSLSTRSQETQYF. The CDR3, as DNA: TGCGCCAGCAGCTTGTCGACTAGAAGCCAAGAGACCCAGTACTTC.

The V and J genes are TRBV2 and TRBJ1-2; no definite D call. V lost 3 bases, J lost 8 bases, and 16 bases lay in between. From germline, CDR1 is SNHLY and CDR2 FYNNEI. The CDR3 length is 14 residues. The CDR3: CASSEGRRIYGYTF. The CDR3 bases are TGTGCCAGCAGTGAGGGCCGGAGGATCTACGGCTACACCTTC.

The V call is TRBV24-1, the J call TRBJ2-1, with D possibly TRBD1 on 6 matching bases. V was pared by 5 bases and J by 6 bases, with 13 bases between. CDR1 and CDR2 from the germline V gene are KGHDR and SFDVKD. The CDR3 runs 14 residues. The CDR3 is CATSASGEFNEQFF. CDR3 nucleotides: TGTGCCACCAGTGCTTCAGGGGAATTCAATGAGCAGTTCTTC.

The chain has TRBV30 and TRBJ1-2; D might be TRBD1 (6 bases). V was trimmed by 3 bases and J by 0 bases, leaving 14 bases between them. The germline CDR1 and CDR2 sequences are GTSNPN and SVGIG (reference sequence). The CDR3 is 15 amino acids. For the CDR3, the DNA is TGTGCCTGGAGCCCCGGGACACCAGCTAACTATGGCTACACCTTC. This sequence encodes CAWSPGTPANYGYTF.

J is TRBJ1-6 and V is TRBV6-5, with a weak D call TRBD1 (5 bases). Germline loops: CDR1 MNHEY, CDR2 SVGAGI. The CDR3 extends over 11 amino acids. Trimming shortened V by 4 bases and J by 14 bases, and 9 bases separated the two germline ends. The CDR3 DNA follows: TGTGCCAGCAGTTGGGAGGGGACCCTCCACTTT. This translates into CASSWEGTLHF.

This sequence joins TRBV20-1 and TRBJ1-5; D is undetermined. V lost 3 bases to trimming and J lost 7 bases, with 10 bases between them. The CDR3 sequence is 12 residues long. CDR1 is DFQATT and CDR2 is SNEGSKA in the germline V gene (reference sequence). The CDR3 DNA reads as TGCAGTGCTAGTGAAACGGGGCAGCCCCAGCATTTT. This translates into CSASETGQPQHF.

The V call is TRBV5-1, the J call TRBJ2-3; 9 positions agree with TRBD2. V shed 0 bases and J 1 base; nucleotides not matched to a gene: 3. Germline CDR1 reads SGHRS; CDR2 reads YFSETQ. The CDR3 length is 16 residues. CDR3 sequence (DNA): TGCGCCAGCAGCTTGGTGCGGGGGGGCGGCACAGATACGCAGTATTTT. It encodes CASSLVRGGGTDTQYF.

CDR3 bases: TGCGCCAGCAGCTGGGCGGGACAGGGGGCGGATGAGCAGTTCTTC. Amino acids: CASSWAGQGADEQFF. The V and J genes are TRBV5-1 and TRBJ2-1; 12 bases are a match to TRBD1. The CDR3 runs 15 residues. V was clipped by 3 bases and J by 8 bases; unmatched bases: 6. Looked up from germline, CDR1 is SGHRS and CDR2 is YFSETQ.

The V gene is TRBV27, the J gene TRBJ2-2; 7 nucleotides agree with TRBD2. CDR1 is MNHEY, CDR2 SMNVEV, per germline (reference sequence). Unmatched junction bases numbered 13, after V lost 7 bases and J lost 5 bases. The CDR3 covers 16 residues. CDR3 region: CASTSSVGRETGELFF. The CDR3 DNA sequence: TGTGCCAGCACATCTTCGGTGGGGAGGGAAACCGGGGAGCTGTTTTTT.

The chain has TRBV19 and TRBJ2-7; 11 nucleotides agree with TRBD1. V was pared by 4 bases and J by 3 bases, with 2 bases of the junction left unmatched. CDR1 is LNHDA, CDR2 SQIVND, per germline (reference sequence). There are 14 residues in the CDR3. In nucleotides, the CDR3 is TGTGCCAGTAGTACCGGGACAGGGGGCTACGAGCAGTACTTC. Residues: CASSTGTGGYEQYF.

The J gene is TRBJ2-2, the V gene TRBV10-3, with 9 bases lining up with TRBD2. The CDR3 is made up of 17 amino acids. With 10 bases clipped from V and 2 bases from J, the junction kept 14 bases outside the gene matches. Germline V gene lookup returns CDR1 ENHRY and CDR2 SYGVKD. CDR3 residues: CATVQAWREGNTGELFF. In DNA, the CDR3 is TGTGCCACCGTGCAGGCCTGGCGGGAGGGAAACACCGGGGAGCTGTTTTTT.

The chain joins TRBV5-6 to TRBJ2-5, with TRBD1 matching over 7 bases. This CDR3 is 17 amino acids long. Germline-derived CDR1 and CDR2 are SGHDT and YYEEEE. Trimming removed 0 bases from V and 5 bases from J; junction bases left unmatched: 13. CDR3: CASSLARVTGRSETQYF. The CDR3 nucleotides read TGTGCCAGCAGCTTGGCGAGGGTGACAGGGCGATCCGAGACCCAGTACTTC.

This chain links TRBV11-2 with TRBJ2-3; D remains unclear. V shed 1 base and J shed 2 bases, with 19 bases lying between them. The length of the CDR3 is 18 residues. CDR1 is SGHAT, CDR2 FQNNGV, per germline. The CDR3 loop is CASSLGGANRRHTDTQYF. DNA of the CDR3: TGTGCCAGCAGCTTAGGCGGAGCTAACCGACGGCACACAGATACGCAGTATTTT.

The chain combines TRBV14 with TRBJ1-3; 11 positions agree with TRBD1. The trim removed 4 bases at V and 4 bases at J, leaving 15 bases unmatched. The CDR3 sequence is 19 residues long. Germline V gene data show CDR1 as SGHDN and CDR2 as FVKESK. The CDR3 loop is CASSRTGSGQGARGNTIYF. CDR3 DNA: TGTGCCAGCAGCCGGACCGGTTCTGGACAGGGGGCGCGAGGAAACACCATATATTTT. The complete variable domain, with remaining parts taken from reference TRBV14 and TRBJ1-3, reads EAGVTQFPSHSVIEKGQTVTLRCDPISGHDNLYWYRRVMGKEIKFLLHFVKESKQDESGMPNNRFLAERTGGTYSTLKVQPAELEDSGVYFCASSRTGSGQGARGNTIYFGEGSWLTVV.

This clone appeared once. This chain uses TRBV5-6 with TRBJ2-7, with 10 bases that match TRBD1. There are 16 residues in the CDR3. After removal of 0 bases from V and 2 bases from J, the junction contained 5 bases not matched to a gene. Germline V gives CDR1 SGHDT, CDR2 YYEEEE. The CDR3 reads CASSLGSGQGAYEQYF. The CDR3 nucleotides are TGTGCCAGCAGCTTGGGATCCGGACAGGGGGCCTACGAGCAGTACTTC.

This chain uses TRBV3-1 (or the pseudogene TRBV3-2) with TRBJ1-1; D remains ambiguous. Germline assignment: CDR1 LGHDT and CDR2 YNNKEL (reference sequence). V was cut by 0 bases and J by 8 bases, with 10 bases left in between. The CDR3 consists of 13 residues. CDR3: CASSQDWAAEAFF. CDR3 DNA: TGTGCCAGCAGCCAAGATTGGGCAGCCGAAGCTTTCTTT.

The rearrangement links TRBV12-3 or TRBV12-4 to TRBJ1-1; D remains ambiguous. The germline V and J ends were trimmed by 5 bases and 1 base, with 8 bases remaining between them. The CDR3 totals 13 residues. CDR3 region: CASSPTTNTEAFF. The CDR3 region has the DNA TGTGCCAGCAGTCCCACAACGAACACTGAAGCTTTCTTT.

As for this clone: Other DNA sequences of this sample code for an identical CDR3. The chain is built from TRBV5-4 and TRBJ1-3; unclear D gene. V was clipped by 2 bases and J by 4 bases, with 7 bases between them. The V gene's germline CDR1 is SGHNT and CDR2 YYREEE (reference sequence). The CDR3 loop spans 13 amino acids. The chain's CDR3 is CASSFGGGNTIYF. The CDR3 nucleotides read TGTGCCAGCAGCTTCGGAGGGGGAAACACCATATATTTT.

The rearrangement links TRBV18 to TRBJ1-5; D may be TRBD1 (5 bases). The CDR3 is 18 residues long. Germline-derived CDR1 and CDR2 are KGHSH and LQKENI. Trimming shortened V by 2 bases and J by 3 bases, and 20 bases separated the two germline ends. For the CDR3, the DNA is TGTGCCAGCTCACCAAAATCCCGACCGGGACTCGACAATCAGCCCCAGCATTTT. This translates into CASSPKSRPGLDNQPQHF.

The chain uses TRBV11-2 and TRBJ1-2; D unresolved. Trimming stripped 4 bases from V and 7 bases from J, with 13 bases between. Germline V gene sequence: CDR1 SGHAT, CDR2 FQNNGV. The CDR3 totals 13 residues. The CDR3 DNA follows: TGTGCCAGCAGCTCATTGCGGTTGGGTGGCTACACCTTC. The encoded protein is CASSSLRLGGYTF.

The chain combines TRBV5-1 with TRBJ2-1, with 8 nucleotides matching TRBD2. CDR1 SGHRS and CDR2 YFSETQ come from the germline V gene. The J segment lost 3 bases and the V segment lost 0 bases, leaving 2 bases of the junction unmatched. This CDR3 is built from 15 residues. The chain's CDR3 is CASSLVAGNYNEQFF. CDR3 DNA: TGCGCCAGCAGCTTGGTAGCGGGGAACTACAATGAGCAGTTCTTC.

V and J are TRBV18 and TRBJ1-2, with D possibly being TRBD1 (6 bases). The length of the CDR3 is 14 residues. Germline V gene sequence: CDR1 KGHSH, CDR2 LQKENI. The V end lost 4 bases, the J end lost 4 bases, and 13 bases lay between the germline ends. The CDR3 sequence is CASSLEQGAYGYTF. DNA of the CDR3: TGTGCCAGCTCACTAGAACAGGGTGCCTATGGCTACACCTTC.

The CDR3 loop is CASTSGTRGVGQPQHF. As DNA, the CDR3 is TGTGCCAGTACCTCCGGGACGCGCGGGGTCGGACAGCCCCAGCATTTT. The chain has TRBV19 and TRBJ1-5; the D gene is possibly TRBD1 (5 bases). Looked up from germline, CDR1 is LNHDA and CDR2 is SQIVND (reference sequence). The CDR3 runs 16 residues. The V end was cut by 7 bases, the J end by 7 bases, with 23 bases between.

V usage is TRBV7-2 and J usage is TRBJ2-7; 8 bases match TRBD2. There are 16 residues in the CDR3. V lost 1 base, J lost 2 bases, and 7 bases stayed unmatched. CDR1 is SGHTA and CDR2 is FQGNSA in the germline V gene. For the CDR3, the DNA is TGTGCCAGCAGCTTAGGATCGGGGGGGGCACCCTACGAGCAGTACTTC. Translated, it gives CASSLGSGGAPYEQYF.

The chain joins TRBV18 to TRBJ2-2; 14 nucleotides match TRBD2. CDR1 is KGHSH, CDR2 LQKENI, per germline. The V segment lost 3 bases and the J segment 0 bases; nucleotides outside the gene matches: 18. This CDR3 is 23 amino acids long. The CDR3 is CASSPLTLVPGLAGATNTGELFF. The CDR3 coding sequence is TGTGCCAGCTCACCGCTCACACTGGTACCGGGACTAGCGGGGGCGACGAACACCGGGGAGCTGTTTTTT.

The CDR3 bases are TGTGCCAGCAGCTTAGATCTCACAGACACTAATGAAAAACTGTTTTTT. This gives the protein CASSLDLTDTNEKLFF. The chain uses TRBV11-2 and TRBJ1-4; D is unclear. Germline CDR1 and CDR2: SGHAT and FQNNGV. The CDR3 spans 16 residues. With 0 bases removed from V and 2 bases from J, the gap between germline ends came to 10 bases. The variable domain in full, completed from reference TRBV11-2 and TRBJ1-4, reads EAGVAQSPRYKIIEKRQSVAFWCNPISGHATLYWYQQILGQGPKLLIQFQNNGVVDDSQLPKDRFSAERLKGVDSTLKIQPAKLEDSAVYLCASSLDLTDTNEKLFFGSGTQLSVL.

The genes are TRBV6-5 and TRBJ1-5; no firm D call. The ends were cut back, 8 bases at V and 6 bases at J, with 8 bases in the middle. CDR1 MNHEY and CDR2 SVGAGI come from the germline V gene. CDR3 size: 11 residues. CDR3 in DNA: TGTGCCAGCCAGGAATCTCAGCCCCAGCATTTT. This translates into CASQESQPQHF.

The J gene is TRBJ2-1, the V gene TRBV11-3, with 11 bases identical to TRBD2. This CDR3 region has 15 residues. Trimming removed 5 bases from V and 4 bases from J; junction bases left unmatched: 4. Germline loops: CDR1 SGHNT, CDR2 YENEEA. Here the CDR3 DNA reads TGTGCCAGCAGCCCTAGCGGGGGGTTTTACAATGAGCAGTTCTTC. Translation gives CASSPSGGFYNEQFF.

This chain uses TRBV7-9 with TRBJ2-5; D uncertain. The CDR3 sequence is 13 residues long. V was cut by 0 bases and J by 4 bases, with 6 bases left in between. CDR1 and CDR2 (germline): SEHNR, FQNEAQ (reference sequence). CDR3 sequence (DNA): TGTGCCAGCAGCTTAGCCGTATCAGAGACCCAGTACTTC. Translation gives CASSLAVSETQYF.